This is a list of T cell receptor beta chains from one sample in a study of T cell responses to AZD1222 COVID-19 vaccine. Profiled with immunoSEQ multiplex PCR; TCRdb holds only in-frame clones, not every one. The table records roughly 200,000 clones, 80% to 90% of them present only once. This specimen was peripheral blood, taken on day 0 of AZD1222 vaccination. These receptors were obtained from an adult in good health. Both conserved end residues are part of each CDR3. The D gene is left open where the match is weak. Size is omitted from some rows. Given values are once, few, many or a class for expanded clones.

TRBV5-4	-	-	TRBJ2-5	TGTGCCAGCAGCTTTTCGGGGGAAGAGACCCAGTACTTC	CASSFSGEETQYF
TRBV5-8	once	-	TRBJ1-2	TGTGCCAGCAGCAGGGACGGAGTGTATGGCTACACCTTC	CASSRDGVYGYTF
TRBV18	-	TRBD2	TRBJ2-1	TGTGCCAGCTCACCGACTAGCGGCTACAATGAGCAGTTCTTC	CASSPTSGYNEQFF
TRBV2	-	-	TRBJ1-1	TGTGCCAGCACGTGGGTGAAGGGGACTGAAGCTTTCTTT	CASTWVKGTEAFF
TRBV9	-	-	TRBJ1-6	TGTGCCAGCAGCGTACAGGGAAGCTCCTATAATTCACCCCTCCACTTT	CASSVQGSSYNSPLHF
TRBV9	once	TRBD2	TRBJ2-3	TGTGCCAGCAGAAGTAGCGGGCTTGGCACAGATACGCAGTATTTT	CASRSSGLGTDTQYF
TRBV7-9	-	-	TRBJ1-5	TGTGCCAGCAGCTTAGGTATGCAGCCCCAGCATTTT	CASSLGMQPQHF
TRBV6-1	-	TRBD1	TRBJ2-7	TGTGCCAGCAGTGAAACCTTTCGCAGGGGGCACGAGCAGTACTTC	CASSETFRRGHEQYF
TRBV5-1	-	-	TRBJ2-1	TGCGCCAGCAGCGGGGGTATATCCTACAATGAGCAGTTCTTC	CASSGGISYNEQFF
TRBV28	-	-	TRBJ2-3	TGTGCCAGCAGTTTATTACTAGTTGATACGCAGTATTTT	CASSLLLVDTQYF
TRBV7-6	-	-	TRBJ2-5	TGTGCCAGCAGCTTATACTGGGGGGAGACCCAGTACTTC	CASSLYWGETQYF
TRBV18	-	-	TRBJ2-1	TGTGCCAGCTCACCACCAACCGGAGGGGACAATGAGCAGTTCTTC	CASSPPTGGDNEQFF
TRBV10-3	-	-	TRBJ1-1	TGTGCCATCAGCAGACAGGATAACACTGAAGCTTTCTTT	CAISRQDNTEAFF
TRBV6-5	-	-	TRBJ1-1	TGTGCCAGCAGAGCTTGGACGGCTTACGTTGAAGCTTTCTTT	CASRAWTAYVEAFF
TRBV4-3	-	-	TRBJ1-2	TGCGCCAGCAGCCACCTTGGTCAGGATTATGGCTACACCTTC	CASSHLGQDYGYTF
TRBV3-1/TRBV3-2	-	-	TRBJ1-2	TGTGCCAGCAGCCAGATCATGGACAGATTTAACTATGGCTACACCTTC	CASSQIMDRFNYGYTF
TRBV27	-	-	TRBJ1-2	TGTGCCAGCAGTTTATCTACAGGGAGCTATGGCTACACCTTC	CASSLSTGSYGYTF
TRBV10-3	-	TRBD2	TRBJ2-2	TGTGCCATCGGGGGGGGAAACGGGGAGCTGTTTTTT	CAIGGGNGELFF
TRBV29-1	-	TRBD1	TRBJ2-1	TGCAGCGTTGTTAGGGGGCACTACAATGAGCAGTTCTTC	CSVVRGHYNEQFF
TRBV5-1	-	TRBD1	TRBJ2-7	TGCGCCAGCAGCTGGGGACAGGGGAGCGAGCAGTACTTC	CASSWGQGSEQYF
TRBV3-1/TRBV3-2	-	-	TRBJ2-7	TGTGCCAGCAGCCAAGATTGGGCGGGGACCTACGAGCAGTACTTC	CASSQDWAGTYEQYF
TRBV9	-	TRBD1	TRBJ1-3	TGTGCCAGCAGTTGGACAGGGAGCTCTGGAAACACCATATATTTT	CASSWTGSSGNTIYF
TRBV5-1	-	TRBD1	TRBJ2-5	TGCGCCAGCAGCTCCAGGACAGGACAAGAGACCCAGTACTTC	CASSSRTGQETQYF
TRBV29-1	-	TRBD2	TRBJ2-1	TGCAGTGACCGGCCTAGCGGGGCCAATGAGCAGTTCTTC	CSDRPSGANEQFF
TRBV4-2	-	TRBD2	TRBJ2-5	TGTGCCAGCAGCAGTTTGGGGGGGCAAGAGACCCAGTACTTC	CASSSLGGQETQYF
TRBV11-2	-	-	TRBJ2-7	TGTGCCAGCAGCTCTGATCATAGGGGGGCCCAATCGAGCTCCTACGAGCAGTACTTC	CASSSDHRGAQSSSYEQYF
TRBV5-1	-	TRBD2	TRBJ2-5	TGCGCCAGCAGCTTGGGACTAGCGATCCGACAAACGTACCAAGAGACCCAGTACTTC	CASSLGLAIRQTYQETQYF
TRBV7-2	few	-	TRBJ1-1	TGTGCCAGCAGCCCAGGAGGGCCCAGCACTGAAGCTTTCTTT	CASSPGGPSTEAFF
TRBV10-3	few	TRBD2	TRBJ2-2	TGTGCCATCAGTGCGGGACTAGCGGGGGGACTCACCGGGGAGCTGTTTTTT	CAISAGLAGGLTGELFF
TRBV2	once	TRBD1	TRBJ1-2	TGTGCCAGCAGTGCGTCAGGGACAGGGGCTTATGGCTACACCTTC	CASSASGTGAYGYTF
TRBV6-5	-	-	TRBJ1-6	TGTGCCAGCAGTCGACGATCCTCGGAATCACCCCTCCACTTT	CASSRRSSESPLHF
TRBV6-5	few	TRBD1	TRBJ1-1	TGTGCCAGCAGCCGTGGACAGGGTTGGACTGAAGCTTTCTTT	CASSRGQGWTEAFF
TRBV3-1/TRBV3-2	-	-	TRBJ1-3	TGTGCCAGCAGCCGGGGACACCGGTCTGGAAACACCATATATTTT	CASSRGHRSGNTIYF
TRBV30	-	TRBD1	TRBJ2-1	TGTGCCTGGACCGGGACAGCTTACAATGAGCAGTTCTTC	CAWTGTAYNEQFF
TRBV5-1	-	-	TRBJ1-5	TGCGCCAGCAGCTTGGTCCCAGGGGCTGGACAGCCCCAGCATTTT	CASSLVPGAGQPQHF
TRBV28	-	-	TRBJ2-5	TGTGCCAGCAGCCAGCCCTTAGGAAGGGAAGATCAAGAGACCCAGTACTTC	CASSQPLGREDQETQYF
TRBV10-2	-	TRBD2	TRBJ2-7	TGCGCCAGCAGCCTTAGCGGGGGGGCATCCTACGAGCAGTACTTC	CASSLSGGASYEQYF
TRBV4-3	-	TRBD1	TRBJ1-2	TGCGCCAGCAGCCAAGGCCCGGGTCCTTGGGTTACGGACAGGGGGCGGTGGGGCTACACCTTC	CASSQGPGPWVTDRGRWGYTF
TRBV10-3	once	-	TRBJ1-4	TGTGCCATCAGTGGGACTCAAGGGGGGGCTAATGAAAAACTGTTTTTT	CAISGTQGGANEKLFF
TRBV12-3/TRBV12-4	-	-	TRBJ2-2	TGTGCCAGCAGGTACACCGGGGAGCTGTTTTTT	CASRYTGELFF
TRBV11-2	-	TRBD1	TRBJ2-5	TGTGCCAGCAGCTTAGTCCCGAACAGGGGCCGGGAGACCCAGTACTTC	CASSLVPNRGRETQYF
TRBV6-5	-	-	TRBJ2-4	TGTGCCAGCAGACCGGGACATCCAAACATTCAGTACTTC	CASRPGHPNIQYF
TRBV5-4	-	-	TRBJ2-7	TGTGCCAGCAGCCTTGGGGGGGCCAAAACCTACGAGCAGTACTTC	CASSLGGAKTYEQYF